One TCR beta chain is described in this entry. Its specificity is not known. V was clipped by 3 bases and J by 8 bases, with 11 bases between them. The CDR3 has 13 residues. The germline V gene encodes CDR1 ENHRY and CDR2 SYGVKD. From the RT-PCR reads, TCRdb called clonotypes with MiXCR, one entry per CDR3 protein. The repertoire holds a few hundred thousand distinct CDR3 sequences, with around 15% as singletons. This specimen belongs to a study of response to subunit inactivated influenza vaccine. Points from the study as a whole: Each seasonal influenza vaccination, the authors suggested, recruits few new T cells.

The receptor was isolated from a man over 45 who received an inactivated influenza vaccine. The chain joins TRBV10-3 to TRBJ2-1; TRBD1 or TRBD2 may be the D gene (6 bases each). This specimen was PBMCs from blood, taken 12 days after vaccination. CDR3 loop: CAISERGADEQFF. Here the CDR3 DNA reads TGTGCCATCAGTGAAAGGGGGGCGGATGAGCAGTTCTTC.